A single sample is the source of the 9 T cell receptor beta chains below, sequenced in a study of Tregs in tolerant kidney transplant recipients. Sequenced by immunoSEQ multiplex PCR; TCRdb stores in-frame clones only, minus some. The sample consists of more than 75,000 clones, approximately 93% of them appearing once. The sequences come from CD4+ T cells from blood, collected before the transplant. These receptor sequences come from a human donor who received a combined kidney and bone marrow transplant.

The chain recombines TRBV27 with TRBJ2-5; 10 bases fit TRBD2. In germline, CDR1 is MNHEY, CDR2 SMNVEV (reference sequence). CDR3 length: 14 amino acids. The J segment lost 5 bases and the V segment lost 7 bases, leaving 7 bases of the junction unmatched. The CDR3 sequence is CASKGLAGEETQYF. CDR3 coding DNA: TGTGCCAGCAAGGGGCTAGCGGGAGAGGAGACCCAGTACTTC.

There are a few counts of this clone. The chain links TRBV7-9 to TRBJ2-7; D unclear. With 1 base removed from V and 0 bases from J, the gap between germline ends came to 4 bases. Germline values: CDR1 SEHNR, CDR2 FQNEAQ (reference sequence). The CDR3 covers 13 residues. The CDR3 loop is CASSLDSSYEQYF. CDR3 coding DNA: TGTGCCAGCAGCTTAGACAGCTCCTACGAGCAGTACTTC. The full variable domain, rest sourced from reference TRBV7-9 and TRBJ2-7, is DTGVSQNPRHKITKRGQNVTFRCDPISEHNRLYWYRQTLGQGPEFLTYFQNEAQLEKSRLLSDRFSAERPKGSFSTLEIQRTEQGDSAMYLCASSLDSSYEQYFGPGTRLTVT.

The chain recombines TRBV5-1 with TRBJ2-6, with D unresolved. The V gene's germline CDR1 is SGHRS and CDR2 YFSETQ. The V and J ends lost 1 base and 0 bases respectively, with 5 bases between them. The CDR3 runs to 15 residues. CDR3: CASSLIDSGANVLTF. DNA of the CDR3: TGCGCCAGCAGCTTGATAGACTCTGGGGCCAACGTCCTGACTTTC.

The chain links TRBV29-1 to TRBJ2-7; TRBD1 matches 8 bases. The CDR3 covers 14 residues. Per germline, CDR1 SQVTM and CDR2 ANQGSEA. V lost 7 bases to trimming and J lost 5 bases; unmatched junction nucleotides: 13. Written as DNA, the CDR3 is TGCAGCGCCAACGAGCCGGGACAGGAAAACGAGCAGTACTTC. Its protein product is CSANEPGQENEQYF.

The chain is built from TRBV19 and TRBJ2-7, with 7 bases identical to TRBD1. V lost 7 bases and J lost 4; bases outside the gene matches: 13. The germline V gene encodes CDR1 LNHDA and CDR2 SQIVND (reference sequence). The CDR3 is 15 residues long. The DNA of the CDR3 is TGTGCCAGTACCCTTGGACAGGAACCCAAATACGAGCAGTACTTC. Its translation is CASTLGQEPKYEQYF.

The gene calls are TRBV19 and TRBJ2-5, with 7 bases aligning to TRBD2. The CDR3 contains 16 residues. Germline CDR1 is LNHDA and CDR2 is SQIVND (reference sequence). J gave up 4 bases and V 3 bases, and 11 bases lay outside the gene matches. CDR3 sequence: CASSILGRAGGETQYF. CDR3 bases: TGTGCCAGTAGTATTTTGGGGAGGGCCGGAGGAGAGACCCAGTACTTC.

The J gene is TRBJ1-5, the V gene TRBV5-6; 10 nucleotides match TRBD1. The CDR3 has 16 amino acids. Germline loops: CDR1 SGHDT, CDR2 YYEEEE. The junction had 10 bases not matched to a gene; V was cut back by 4 bases and J by 6 bases. The CDR3 region is CASSNSMTGGTQPQHF. In DNA form, the CDR3 reads TGTGCCAGCAGCAACTCCATGACAGGGGGCACTCAGCCCCAGCATTTT. The complete variable domain, with remaining parts taken from reference TRBV5-6 and TRBJ1-5, reads DAGVTQSPTHLIKTRGQQVTLRCSPKSGHDTVSWYQQALGQGPQFIFQYYEEEERQRGNFPDRFSGHQFPNYSSELNVNALLLGDSALYLCASSNSMTGGTQPQHFGDGTRLSIL.

This chain uses TRBV5-6 with TRBJ1-2; 7 positions match TRBD1. Germline loops: CDR1 SGHDT, CDR2 YYEEEE. V dropped 3 bases and J dropped 8; count of bases not matched to a gene: 10. The CDR3 runs to 14 residues. In DNA, the CDR3 is TGTGCCAGCAGCTCCAGGGACAGCCTCCTGGGCTACACCTTC. This encodes CASSSRDSLLGYTF.

This sequence joins TRBV29-1 and TRBJ2-7, with 10 positions matching TRBD1. This CDR3 contains 13 residues. Trimming cost V 7 bases and J 4 bases; bases outside gene matches: 7. CDR1 is SQVTM and CDR2 is ANQGSEA in the germline V gene. The CDR3 nucleotides read TGCAGCGCTAGACAGGGGGCCGAATACGAGCAGTACTTC. This gives the protein CSARQGAEYEQYF.